This TCR beta chain was identified in a study of T cell responses to AZD1222 COVID-19 vaccine. The CDR3 runs 13 residues. Trimming shortened V by 7 bases and J by 8 bases, and 17 bases separated the two germline ends. The germline gives CDR1 SGHVS, CDR2 FQNEAQ. Profiled with immunoSEQ multiplex PCR; TCRdb holds only in-frame clones, not every one. Among more than 80,000 clones listed, approximately 91% were seen once. This TCR derives from an adult in good health. The chain is built from TRBV7-8 and TRBJ1-2; D not resolved. Specimen: peripheral blood, collected on day 0 of AZD1222 vaccination. Written as DNA, the CDR3 is TGTGCCAGCACATGGGAGGGCCCGGTCGGCTACACCTTC. It encodes CASTWEGPVGYTF.